Only a few counts were recorded for the clone carrying this T cell receptor beta chain. The sample comes from a study of blood T cell repertoires in COVID-19. Study-wide context: Sites across the United States, Italy and Spain contributed samples from acute and convalescent COVID-19.

Per the authors' pipeline: It was from reference gene primer amplification that nucleated cell counts were estimated. The table came from immunoSEQ multiplex PCR; TCRdb's copy has only in-frame clones and leaves some out. Clone size and V and J calls were adopted from that table, with D and trimming inferred from the DNA. The sample lists roughly 140,000 clones, around 80% occurring once. This CDR3 is built from 14 residues. Per the germline V gene, CDR1 is SGHRS and CDR2 is YFSETQ. Between the trimmed V and J ends, which lost 4 bases and 2 bases, there was a span of 9 bases. This sequence joins TRBV5-1 and TRBJ1-4; D unresolved. The origin of this receptor is a man in his fifties or sixties with acute or convalescent COVID-19. Sequenced input: peripheral blood. Written as DNA, the CDR3 is TGCGCCAGCAGCCCGGAGTCCACTAATGAAAAACTGTTTTTT. It yields the protein CASSPESTNEKLFF.